This entry lists 25 T cell receptor beta chains sequenced from one sample in a study of shared clonotypes between healthy human individuals. Profiling relied on immunoSEQ multiplex PCR, and the TCRdb table lists in-frame clones only, not all of them. The repertoire holds about 110,000 clones, with 68% as singletons. The sequencing input was memory CD8+ T cells sorted from blood. Documented subset: CD45RO+ cells pooled with CCR7-negative TemRA cells. These receptors all come from a woman aged 25 to 39 in good health.

V is TRBV19 and J is TRBJ1-1; 8 nucleotides agree with TRBD1. Germline V lookup: CDR1 LNHDA, CDR2 SQIVND (reference sequence). CDR3 size: 14 residues. V was clipped by 5 bases and J by 1 base; unmatched bases: 3. Written as DNA, the CDR3 is TGTGCCAGTAGTTTCGGACAGGGGAACACTGAAGCTTTCTTT. Translating gives CASSFGQGNTEAFF. Full variable domain (rest looked up from reference TRBV19 and TRBJ1-1): DGGITQSPKYLFRKEGQNVTLSCEQNLNHDAMYWYRQDPGQGLRLIYYSQIVNDFQKGDIAEGYSVSREKKESFPLTVTSAQKNPTAFYLCASSFGQGNTEAFFGQGTRLTVV.

CDR3: CASSSRDSGSYEQYF. In nucleotides, the CDR3 is TGTGCCAGCAGCTCCAGAGATAGCGGGAGCTACGAGCAGTACTTC. This rearrangement joins TRBV9 to TRBJ2-7; 9 bases map to TRBD2. This CDR3 is 15 amino acids long. CDR1 and CDR2 from the germline V gene are SGDLS and YYNGEE. Trimming took 4 bases from V and 3 from J; bases not matched to a gene: 8.

In this sample, this clone turned up once. The chain is built from TRBV28 and TRBJ2-5; D may be TRBD2 (6 bases). Trimming removed 4 bases from V and 5 bases from J, with 26 bases in between. This CDR3 region has 18 residues. Germline CDR1 MDHEN, CDR2 SYDVKM. CDR3 in amino acids: CASSSPRLTSPTGETQYF. DNA of the CDR3: TGTGCCAGCAGTTCTCCGAGACTTACTAGCCCGACCGGGGAGACCCAGTACTTC.

The chain joins TRBV14 to TRBJ2-7; D unresolved. This CDR3 comprises 13 residues. Trimming cost V 0 bases and J 4 bases, with 7 bases left between them. The germline V gene has CDR1 SGHDN and CDR2 FVKESK. The CDR3 region is CASSQDRKYEQYF. CDR3 sequence (DNA): TGTGCCAGCAGCCAAGATCGGAAGTACGAGCAGTACTTC.

CDR3 coding DNA: TGTGCCAGCAGCTCGCGAGCGGGAGGGCCTAGAGACGAGCAGTACTTC. Translated: CASSSRAGGPRDEQYF. This sequence joins TRBV5-4 and TRBJ2-7, with 10 bases aligning to TRBD2. The V gene end was trimmed by 3 bases and the J gene end by 5 bases; junction bases not matched to a gene: 11. The length of the CDR3 is 16 residues. Germline lookup yields CDR1 SGHNT and CDR2 YYREEE (reference sequence). The full variable domain, with the rest looked up from reference TRBV5-4 and TRBJ2-7, is ETGVTQSPTHLIKTRGQQVTLRCSSQSGHNTVSWYQQALGQGPQFIFQYYREEENGRGNFPPRFSGLQFPNYSSELNVNALELDDSALYLCASSSRAGGPRDEQYFGPGTRLTVT.

This clone appeared a few times. The J gene is TRBJ1-2, the V gene TRBV9; maybe TRBD1 (6 bases). Between the trimmed V and J ends, which lost 0 bases and 2 bases, there was a span of 8 bases. Germline CDR1 SGDLS, CDR2 YYNGEE. The CDR3 covers 14 residues. CDR3 DNA: TGTGCCAGCAGCGTAGGGGGGCACAACTATGGCTACACCTTC. Protein product: CASSVGGHNYGYTF.

This chain joins TRBV5-4 and TRBJ1-1; D remains ambiguous. The CDR3 consists of 12 residues. Trimming cost V 1 base and J 11 bases, with 12 bases left between them. Per germline, CDR1 SGHNT and CDR2 YYREEE (reference sequence). The CDR3 protein is CASSLSTGDAFF. CDR3 coding DNA: TGTGCCAGCAGCTTGTCAACCGGCGACGCTTTCTTT.

The rearrangement links TRBV11-2 to TRBJ2-7; the match to TRBD2 covers 8 bases. Germline CDR1 is SGHAT and CDR2 is FQNNGV. V dropped 2 bases and J dropped 6; count of bases not matched to a gene: 6. The CDR3 is 14 residues long. The CDR3 bases are TGTGCCAGCAGCTTACTCGGGGGGGCTCGCGAGCAGTACTTC. This encodes CASSLLGGAREQYF.

The chain employs TRBV4-1 and TRBJ2-1; 11 nucleotides agree with TRBD2. The length of the CDR3 is 17 residues. Germline CDR1 is MGHRA and CDR2 is YSYEKL. The V and J ends lost 1 base and 3 bases, in that order; junction bases with no gene match: 5. CDR3 protein: CASSQAWGLADYNEQFF. As DNA, the CDR3 is TGCGCCAGCAGCCAAGCGTGGGGACTAGCGGACTACAATGAGCAGTTCTTC.

This clone was picked up one time. The J gene is TRBJ2-7, the V gene TRBV13; D is undetermined. The CDR3 is made up of 13 amino acids. Trimming shortened V by 5 bases and J by 2 bases, and 10 bases separated the two germline ends. Per the germline V gene, CDR1 is PRHDT and CDR2 is FYEKMQ (reference sequence). CDR3: CASSMTGPYEQYF. For the CDR3, the DNA is TGTGCCAGCAGCATGACTGGCCCCTACGAGCAGTACTTC.

The V gene is TRBV7-8, the J gene TRBJ2-7, with D perhaps matching TRBD1 (6 bases). V lost 5 bases, J lost 1 base, and 15 bases lay in between. This CDR3 is 15 amino acids long. CDR1 and CDR2 from the germline V gene are SGHVS and FQNEAQ. CDR3 nucleotides: TGTGCCAGCAGCCGAACCATGGACAGTTCCTACGAGCAGTACTTC. This codes for CASSRTMDSSYEQYF.

V gene TRBV14 combines with J gene TRBJ1-3; D gene unclear. V was trimmed by 0 bases and J by 0 bases, leaving 9 bases between them. Germline CDR1 and CDR2: SGHDN and FVKESK. CDR3 length: 16 amino acids. CDR3 sequence reads: CASSQDWGNSGNTIYF. The CDR3 nucleotides read TGTGCCAGCAGCCAAGATTGGGGAAACTCTGGAAACACCATATATTTT. Based on the CDR3 plus reference TRBV14 and TRBJ1-3, the full variable domain is EAGVTQFPSHSVIEKGQTVTLRCDPISGHDNLYWYRRVMGKEIKFLLHFVKESKQDESGMPNNRFLAERTGGTYSTLKVQPAELEDSGVYFCASSQDWGNSGNTIYFGEGSWLTVV.

The chain has TRBV19 and TRBJ1-2, with D hard to call. The germline V gene encodes CDR1 LNHDA and CDR2 SQIVND (reference sequence). V was pared by 1 base and J by 8 bases, with 14 bases between. The CDR3 runs to 14 residues. The CDR3 is CASSIGAAGRGYTF. In nucleotides, the CDR3 is TGTGCCAGTAGTATAGGCGCCGCAGGCCGGGGCTACACCTTC.

The chain has TRBV28 and TRBJ2-1; D may be TRBD1 or TRBD2 (5 bases each). Deletions cut 7 bases from V and 2 bases from J, with 18 bases between. CDR3 length equals 16 residues. Germline V gene data show CDR1 as MDHEN and CDR2 as SYDVKM. CDR3 sequence: CASKDRDGEPYNEQFF. CDR3 DNA: TGTGCCAGCAAGGACCGGGACGGGGAGCCCTACAATGAGCAGTTCTTC.

The sample holds a few counts of this clone. The chain carries TRBV7-9 and TRBJ2-7, with D hard to call. CDR1 is SEHNR and CDR2 is FQNEAQ in the germline V gene (reference sequence). The CDR3 loop spans 13 amino acids. Trimming stripped 5 bases from V and 0 bases from J, with 8 bases between. CDR3 in amino acids: CASSPTTSYEQYF. CDR3 sequence (DNA): TGTGCCAGCAGCCCCACAACCTCCTACGAGCAGTACTTC.

V is TRBV9 and J is TRBJ2-7, with D hard to call. Per the germline V gene, CDR1 is SGDLS and CDR2 is YYNGEE. The CDR3 totals 13 residues. V was shortened by 0 bases and J by 7 bases, with 11 bases between the two germline ends. The CDR3 loop reads CASSVAWGSEQYF. The CDR3 DNA sequence: TGTGCCAGCAGCGTAGCTTGGGGTTCGGAGCAGTACTTC.

This clone has just a few counts. The V and J genes are TRBV28 and TRBJ2-6; TRBD1 matches 9 bases. CDR1 and CDR2 from the germline V gene are MDHEN and SYDVKM. V trimming: 4 bases; J trimming: 2 bases; junction bases outside the gene matches: 3. The CDR3 runs to 16 residues. This CDR3 reads CASSYGDRAGANVLTF. The DNA of the CDR3 is TGTGCCAGCAGTTACGGGGACAGGGCTGGGGCCAACGTCCTGACTTTC.

This clone showed up just a few times. This could be a read error, since a much larger clone is one nucleotide away. The chain couples TRBV11-3 to TRBJ1-2, with 9 nucleotides matching TRBD1. The CDR3 sequence is 13 residues long. Germline V gene sequence: CDR1 SGHNT, CDR2 YENEEA. Trimming cost V 1 base and J 6 bases; bases outside gene matches: 0. The CDR3 DNA follows: TGTGCCAGCAGCTTAGGGACAGGGGATGGCTACACCTTC. Translated, it gives CASSLGTGDGYTF.

In its sample, this clone was seen many times. In DNA, the CDR3 is TGTGCCTGGAGTGTGGCGAACACCATATATTTT. Translated: CAWSVANTIYF. The chain links TRBV30 to TRBJ1-3, with D uncertain. Deletions cut 0 bases from V and 7 bases from J, with 4 bases between. The V gene's germline CDR1 is GTSNPN and CDR2 SVGIG (reference sequence). CDR3 length equals 11 residues.

J is TRBJ2-5 and V is TRBV30; maybe TRBD2 (6 bases). The last part of the DNA fits TRBJ2-7 better; the J call may be wrong. The germline gives CDR1 GTSNPN, CDR2 SVGIG (reference sequence). The CDR3 covers 15 residues. CDR3 region: CAWSWGGPLTYEQYF. As DNA, the CDR3 is TGTGCCTGGAGTTGGGGAGGCCCGTTGACCTACGAGCAGTACTTC.

Points on this clone: One base separates it from a far larger clone, so it is likely a read error. At the DNA level, this CDR3 is encoded by other sequences in the same sample as well. The CDR3 reads CASSQEVSGSYNEQFF. DNA of the CDR3: TGCGCCAGCAGCCAAGAAGTATCAGGGTCCTACAATGAGCAGTTCTTC. This chain joins TRBV4-1 and TRBJ2-1; TRBD1 is a possible D gene (5 bases). The CDR3 runs 16 residues. Germline lookup yields CDR1 MGHRA and CDR2 YSYEKL. Trimming stripped 0 bases from V and 1 base from J, with 10 bases between.

This chain joins TRBV7-8 and TRBJ1-5; 7 bases fit TRBD1. CDR3 length: 16 amino acids. J lost 6 bases, V lost 0 bases, and 8 bases had no gene match. The germline gives CDR1 SGHVS, CDR2 FQNEAQ. CDR3 residues: CASSLAGDRASQPQHF. The CDR3 DNA is TGTGCCAGCAGCTTAGCGGGCGACAGGGCAAGTCAGCCCCAGCATTTT.

The CDR3 here is CAISQLRGQGYGYTF. CDR3 nucleotide sequence: TGTGCCATCAGTCAACTCAGGGGTCAGGGCTATGGCTACACCTTC. The V and J genes are TRBV10-3 and TRBJ1-2; the D gene is possibly TRBD1 (6 bases). Between the trimmed V and J ends, which lost 5 bases and 4 bases, there was a span of 17 bases. The CDR3 loop spans 15 amino acids. Germline V gene data show CDR1 as ENHRY and CDR2 as SYGVKD.

A single count supports this clone. This chain joins TRBV10-3 and TRBJ1-4, with unresolved D. Germline CDR1 ENHRY, CDR2 SYGVKD. The CDR3 has 14 residues. Trimming removed 0 bases at V and 4 bases at J, with 6 bases between. CDR3 nucleotides: TGTGCCATCAGTGAGTCGAAATATAATGAAAAACTGTTTTTT. Translated: CAISESKYNEKLFF.

V is TRBV28 and J is TRBJ1-3, with D unresolved. V was clipped by 5 bases and J by 5 bases, with 19 bases between them. Germline CDR1 MDHEN, CDR2 SYDVKM. The CDR3 consists of 16 residues. The CDR3 spells CASSIPGPVSRNTIYF. CDR3 coding DNA: TGTGCCAGCAGTATCCCCGGGCCGGTATCACGAAACACCATATATTTT.